This record concerns one TCR beta chain sequence. Its antigen remains unknown. Its ends do not fully match the called genes, so a read error is possible. This sample was included in a study of identical twins' blood T cells. Findings and caveats of the study: Abundant TCRbeta CDR3s overlapped more between twins than with unrelated donors.

Libraries were made from RNA as TCR cDNA, using a modified protocol. Each TCR cDNA library carried sample-specific barcodes on both ends. Authors' methods: Clonotypes per individual ranged from about 90,000 to nearly 500,000. One entry per CDR3 protein results from TCRdb running MiXCR on the 5' RACE reads. What appears here as the V and J calls and clone size reflects TCRdb's work, not the paper's. The sample holds 350,000 to 400,000 distinct CDR3 sequences, roughly 30% seen once. Germline V gene sequence: CDR1 SGHRS, CDR2 YFSETQ. CDR3 length: 15 residues. The TCR sequence derives from a woman aged 18-49 years in good health. This rearrangement joins TRBV5-1 to TRBJ1-2; D is unresolved. The sequencing sample was made of PBMCs. Here the CDR3 reads CTSSPGWGTNYGYTF. DNA of the CDR3: TGCACCAGCAGCCCGGGGTGGGGAACTAACTATGGCTACACCTTC.